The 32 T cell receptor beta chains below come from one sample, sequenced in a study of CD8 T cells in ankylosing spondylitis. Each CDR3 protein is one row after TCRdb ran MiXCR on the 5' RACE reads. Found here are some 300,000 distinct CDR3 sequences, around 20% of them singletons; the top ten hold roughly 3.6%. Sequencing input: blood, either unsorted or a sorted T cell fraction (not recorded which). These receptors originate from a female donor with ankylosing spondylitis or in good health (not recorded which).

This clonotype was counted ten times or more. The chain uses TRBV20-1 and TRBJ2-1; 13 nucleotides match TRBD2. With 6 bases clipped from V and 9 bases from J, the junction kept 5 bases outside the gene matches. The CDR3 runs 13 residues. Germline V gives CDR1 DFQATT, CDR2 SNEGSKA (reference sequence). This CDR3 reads CSASGTSGTEQFF. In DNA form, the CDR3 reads TGCAGTGCGAGCGGGACTAGCGGGACTGAGCAGTTCTTC.

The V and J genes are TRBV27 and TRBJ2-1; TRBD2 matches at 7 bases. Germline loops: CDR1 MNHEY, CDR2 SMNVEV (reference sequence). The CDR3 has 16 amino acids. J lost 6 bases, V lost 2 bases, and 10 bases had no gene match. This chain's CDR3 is CASSLLQRGTGNEQFF. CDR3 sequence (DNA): TGTGCCAGCAGTTTACTTCAGCGGGGTACTGGCAATGAGCAGTTCTTC.

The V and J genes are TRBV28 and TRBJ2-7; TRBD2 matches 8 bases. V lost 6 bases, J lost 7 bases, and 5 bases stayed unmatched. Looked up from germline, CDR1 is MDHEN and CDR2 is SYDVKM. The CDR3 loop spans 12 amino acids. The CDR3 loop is CASRAGAGEQYF. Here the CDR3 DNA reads TGTGCCAGCAGAGCGGGGGCCGGGGAGCAGTACTTC.

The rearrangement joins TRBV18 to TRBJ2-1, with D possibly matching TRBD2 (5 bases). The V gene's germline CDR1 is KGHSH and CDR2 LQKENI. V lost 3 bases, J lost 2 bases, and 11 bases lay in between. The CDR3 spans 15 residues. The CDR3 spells CASSPASGAYNEQFF. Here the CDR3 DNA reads TGTGCCAGCTCACCGGCCAGCGGAGCCTACAATGAGCAGTTCTTC.

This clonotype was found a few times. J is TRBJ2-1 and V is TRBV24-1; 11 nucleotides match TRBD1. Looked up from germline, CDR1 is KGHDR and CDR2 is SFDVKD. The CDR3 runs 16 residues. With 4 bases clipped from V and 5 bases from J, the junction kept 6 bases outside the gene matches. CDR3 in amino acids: CATSDPGQGVNNEQFF. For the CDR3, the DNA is TGTGCCACCAGTGACCCGGGACAGGGGGTCAACAATGAGCAGTTCTTC.

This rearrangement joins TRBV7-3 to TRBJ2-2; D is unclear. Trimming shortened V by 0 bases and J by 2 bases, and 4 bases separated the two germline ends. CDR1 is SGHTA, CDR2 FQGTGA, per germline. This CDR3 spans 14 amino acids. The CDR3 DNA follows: TGTGCCAGCAGCTTAACGACTAACACCGGGGAGCTGTTTTTT. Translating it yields CASSLTTNTGELFF.

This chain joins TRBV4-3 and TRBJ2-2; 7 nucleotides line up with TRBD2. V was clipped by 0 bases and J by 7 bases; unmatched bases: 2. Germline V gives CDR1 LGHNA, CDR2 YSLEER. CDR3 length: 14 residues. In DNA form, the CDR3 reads TGCGCCAGCAGCCAAGATTCGGGGGGCGGGGAGCTGTTTTTT. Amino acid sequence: CASSQDSGGGELFF.

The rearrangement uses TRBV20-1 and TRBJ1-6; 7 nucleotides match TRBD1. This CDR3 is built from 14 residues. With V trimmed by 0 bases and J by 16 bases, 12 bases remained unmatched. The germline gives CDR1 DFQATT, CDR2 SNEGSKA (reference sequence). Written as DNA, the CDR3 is TGCAGTGCTAGAGATTCCCTGAACAGGGGCCGACTCCACTTT. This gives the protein CSARDSLNRGRLHF.

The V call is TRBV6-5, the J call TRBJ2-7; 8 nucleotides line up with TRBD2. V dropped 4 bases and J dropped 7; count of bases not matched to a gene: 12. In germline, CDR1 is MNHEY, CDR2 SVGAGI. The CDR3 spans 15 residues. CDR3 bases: TGTGCCAGCAGTTTGGGGGGTCACGGGAGGGGTGAGCAGTACTTC. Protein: CASSLGGHGRGEQYF.

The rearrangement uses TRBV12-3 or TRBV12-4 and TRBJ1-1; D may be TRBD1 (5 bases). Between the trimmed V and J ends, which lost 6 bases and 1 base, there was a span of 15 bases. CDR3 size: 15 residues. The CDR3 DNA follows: TGTGCCAGCAGCTCGGGGCGAAGGGAGAACACTGAAGCTTTCTTT. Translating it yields CASSSGRRENTEAFF.

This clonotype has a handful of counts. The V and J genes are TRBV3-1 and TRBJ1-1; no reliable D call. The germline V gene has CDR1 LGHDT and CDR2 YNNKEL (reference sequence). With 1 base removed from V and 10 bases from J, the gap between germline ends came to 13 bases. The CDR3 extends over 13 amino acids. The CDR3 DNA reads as TGTGCCAGCAGCCAAGGGGGAGGAGTACGAGCTTTCTTT. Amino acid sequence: CASSQGGGVRAFF.

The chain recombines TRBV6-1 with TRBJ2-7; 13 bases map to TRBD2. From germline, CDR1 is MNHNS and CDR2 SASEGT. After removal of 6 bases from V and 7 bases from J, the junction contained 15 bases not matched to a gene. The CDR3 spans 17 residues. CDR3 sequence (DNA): TGTGCCAGCAGGAGACTAGCGGGAGGCGGTGGGGCCAAGGAGCAGTACTTC. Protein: CASRRLAGGGGAKEQYF.

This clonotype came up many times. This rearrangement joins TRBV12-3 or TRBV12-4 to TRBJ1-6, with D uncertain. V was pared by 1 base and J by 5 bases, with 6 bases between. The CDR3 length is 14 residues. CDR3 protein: CASSLGTDNSPLHF. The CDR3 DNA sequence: TGTGCCAGCAGTTTAGGGACCGATAATTCACCCCTCCACTTT.

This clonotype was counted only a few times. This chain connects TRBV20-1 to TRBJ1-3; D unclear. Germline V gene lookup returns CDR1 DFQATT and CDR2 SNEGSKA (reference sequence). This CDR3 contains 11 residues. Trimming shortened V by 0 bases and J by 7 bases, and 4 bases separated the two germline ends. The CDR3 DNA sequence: TGCAGTGCTAGAGATCGCAACACCATATATTTT. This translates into CSARDRNTIYF.

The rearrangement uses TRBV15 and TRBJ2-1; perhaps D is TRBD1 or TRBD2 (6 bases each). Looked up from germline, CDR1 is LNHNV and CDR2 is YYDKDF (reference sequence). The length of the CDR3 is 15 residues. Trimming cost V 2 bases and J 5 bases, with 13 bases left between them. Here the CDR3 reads CATSRPRRGNNEQFF. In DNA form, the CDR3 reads TGTGCCACCAGCAGACCACGGAGGGGGAACAATGAGCAGTTCTTC. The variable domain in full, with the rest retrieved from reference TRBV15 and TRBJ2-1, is DAMVIQNPRYQVTQFGKPVTLSCSQTLNHNVMYWYQQKSSQAPKLLFHYYDKDFNNEADTPDNFQSRRPNTSFCFLDIRSPGLGDTAMYLCATSRPRRGNNEQFFGPGTRLTVL.

Here the CDR3 DNA reads TGCAGTGCTAGGGTCAGGGGGTCAGCAGATACGCAGTATTTT. As protein: CSARVRGSADTQYF. The J gene is TRBJ2-3, the V gene TRBV20-1, with 7 nucleotides matching TRBD1. CDR1 is DFQATT, CDR2 SNEGSKA, per germline (reference sequence). This CDR3 has 14 residues. V lost 3 bases to trimming and J lost 4 bases; unmatched junction nucleotides: 7.

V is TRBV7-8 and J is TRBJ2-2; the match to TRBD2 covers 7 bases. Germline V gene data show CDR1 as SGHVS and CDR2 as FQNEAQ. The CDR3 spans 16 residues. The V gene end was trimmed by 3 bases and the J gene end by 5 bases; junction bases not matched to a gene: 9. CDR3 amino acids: CASSFVRTRGTGELFF. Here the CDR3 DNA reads TGTGCCAGCAGCTTCGTGAGGACTAGGGGAACCGGGGAGCTGTTTTTT.

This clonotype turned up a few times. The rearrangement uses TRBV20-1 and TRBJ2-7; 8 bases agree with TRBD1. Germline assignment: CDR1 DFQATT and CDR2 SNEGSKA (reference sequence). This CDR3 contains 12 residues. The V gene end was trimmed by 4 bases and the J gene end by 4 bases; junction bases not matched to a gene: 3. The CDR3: CSAKRTGYEQYF. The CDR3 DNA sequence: TGCAGTGCTAAAAGGACAGGGTACGAGCAGTACTTC.

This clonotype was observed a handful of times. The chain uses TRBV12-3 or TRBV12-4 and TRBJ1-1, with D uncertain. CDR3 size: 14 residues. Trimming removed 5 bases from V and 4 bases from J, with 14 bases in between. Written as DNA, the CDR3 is TGTGCCAGCAGTCCGCCCGGTCCGGGCACTGAAGCTTTCTTT. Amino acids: CASSPPGPGTEAFF.

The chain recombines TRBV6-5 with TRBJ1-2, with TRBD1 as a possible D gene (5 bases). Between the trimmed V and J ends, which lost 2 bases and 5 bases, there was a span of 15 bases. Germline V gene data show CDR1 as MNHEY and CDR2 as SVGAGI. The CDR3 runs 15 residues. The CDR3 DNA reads TGTGCCAGCAGTTACCTGACGACAGCGGATTATGGCTACACCTTC. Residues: CASSYLTTADYGYTF.

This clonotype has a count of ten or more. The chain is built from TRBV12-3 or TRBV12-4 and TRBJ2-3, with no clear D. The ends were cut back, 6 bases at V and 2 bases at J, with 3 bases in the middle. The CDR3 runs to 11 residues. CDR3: CASSLTDTQYF. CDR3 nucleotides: TGTGCCAGCAGCCTCACAGATACGCAGTATTTT.

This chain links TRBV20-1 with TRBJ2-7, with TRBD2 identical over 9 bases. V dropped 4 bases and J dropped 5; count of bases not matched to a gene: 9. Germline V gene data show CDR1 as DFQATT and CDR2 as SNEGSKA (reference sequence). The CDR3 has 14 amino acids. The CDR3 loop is CSAKVREGRNEQYF. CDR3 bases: TGCAGTGCTAAAGTGCGGGAGGGCCGGAACGAGCAGTACTTC.

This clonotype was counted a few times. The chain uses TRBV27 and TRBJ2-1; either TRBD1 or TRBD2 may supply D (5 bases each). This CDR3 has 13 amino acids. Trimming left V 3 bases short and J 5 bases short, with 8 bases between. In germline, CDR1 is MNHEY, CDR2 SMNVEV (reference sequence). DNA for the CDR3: TGTGCCAGCAGTTTGTGGGGGAACAATGAGCAGTTCTTC. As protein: CASSLWGNNEQFF.

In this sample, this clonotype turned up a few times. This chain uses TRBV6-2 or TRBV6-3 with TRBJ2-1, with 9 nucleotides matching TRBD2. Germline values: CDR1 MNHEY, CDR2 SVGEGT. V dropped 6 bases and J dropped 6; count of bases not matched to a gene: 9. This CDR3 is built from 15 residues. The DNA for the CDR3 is TGTGCCAGCAGCAGACCCAGCGGGAGGACCAATGAGCAGTTCTTC. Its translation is CASSRPSGRTNEQFF.

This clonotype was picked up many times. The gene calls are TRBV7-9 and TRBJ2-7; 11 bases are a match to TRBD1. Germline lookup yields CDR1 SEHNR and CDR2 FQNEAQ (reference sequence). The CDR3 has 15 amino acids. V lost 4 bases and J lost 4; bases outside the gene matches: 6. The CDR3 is CASSSSGQGAYEQYF. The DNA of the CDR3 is TGTGCCAGCAGCTCAAGCGGACAGGGGGCATACGAGCAGTACTTC.

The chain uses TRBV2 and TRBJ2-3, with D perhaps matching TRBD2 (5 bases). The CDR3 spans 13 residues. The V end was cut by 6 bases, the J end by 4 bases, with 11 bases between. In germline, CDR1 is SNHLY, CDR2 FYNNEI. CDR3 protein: CASRATRSDTQYF. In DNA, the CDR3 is TGTGCCAGCAGGGCTACTAGATCAGATACGCAGTATTTT.

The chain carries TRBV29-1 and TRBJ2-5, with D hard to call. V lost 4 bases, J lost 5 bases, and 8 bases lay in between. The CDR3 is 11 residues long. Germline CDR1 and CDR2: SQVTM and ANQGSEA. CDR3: CSVAVSETQYF. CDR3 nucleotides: TGCAGCGTTGCGGTTTCGGAGACCCAGTACTTC.

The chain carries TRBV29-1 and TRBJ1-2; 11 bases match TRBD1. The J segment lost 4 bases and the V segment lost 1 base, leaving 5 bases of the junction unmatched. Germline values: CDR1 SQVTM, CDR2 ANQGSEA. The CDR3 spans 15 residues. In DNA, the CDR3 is TGCAGCGTTGAAGGTCGGGACAGGGGGATCTATGGCTACACCTTC. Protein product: CSVEGRDRGIYGYTF. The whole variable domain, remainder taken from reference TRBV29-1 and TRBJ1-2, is SAVISQKPSRDICQRGTSLTIQCQVDSQVTMMFWYRQQPGQSLTLIATANQGSEATYESGFVIDKFPISRPNLTFSTLTVSNMSPEDSSIYLCSVEGRDRGIYGYTFGSGTRLTVV.

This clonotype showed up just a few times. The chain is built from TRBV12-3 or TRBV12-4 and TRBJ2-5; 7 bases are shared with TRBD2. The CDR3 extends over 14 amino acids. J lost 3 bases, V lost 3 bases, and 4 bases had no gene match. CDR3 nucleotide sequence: TGTGCCAGCAGTTTGGGTGGGGGGGAAGAGACCCAGTACTTC. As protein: CASSLGGGEETQYF.

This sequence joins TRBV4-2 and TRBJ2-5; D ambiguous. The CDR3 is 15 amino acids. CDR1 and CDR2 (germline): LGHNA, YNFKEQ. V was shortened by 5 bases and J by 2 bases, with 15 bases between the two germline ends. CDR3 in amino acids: CASSIRTAVQETQYF. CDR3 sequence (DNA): TGTGCCAGCAGCATCCGGACGGCTGTTCAAGAGACCCAGTACTTC.

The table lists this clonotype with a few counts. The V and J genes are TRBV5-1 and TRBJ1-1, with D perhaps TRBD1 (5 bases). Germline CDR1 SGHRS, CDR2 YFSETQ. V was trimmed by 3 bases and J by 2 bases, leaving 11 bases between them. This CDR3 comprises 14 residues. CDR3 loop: CASSSGDGNTEAFF. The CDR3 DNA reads TGCGCCAGCAGCTCCGGGGACGGAAACACTGAAGCTTTCTTT.

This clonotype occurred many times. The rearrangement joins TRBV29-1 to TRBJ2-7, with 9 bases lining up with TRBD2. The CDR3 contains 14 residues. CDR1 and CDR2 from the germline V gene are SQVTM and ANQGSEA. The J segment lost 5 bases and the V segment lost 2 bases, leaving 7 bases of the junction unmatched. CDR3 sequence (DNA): TGCAGCGTTGAATCGGCGGGAGGGCCTGACGAGCAGTACTTC. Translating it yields CSVESAGGPDEQYF.